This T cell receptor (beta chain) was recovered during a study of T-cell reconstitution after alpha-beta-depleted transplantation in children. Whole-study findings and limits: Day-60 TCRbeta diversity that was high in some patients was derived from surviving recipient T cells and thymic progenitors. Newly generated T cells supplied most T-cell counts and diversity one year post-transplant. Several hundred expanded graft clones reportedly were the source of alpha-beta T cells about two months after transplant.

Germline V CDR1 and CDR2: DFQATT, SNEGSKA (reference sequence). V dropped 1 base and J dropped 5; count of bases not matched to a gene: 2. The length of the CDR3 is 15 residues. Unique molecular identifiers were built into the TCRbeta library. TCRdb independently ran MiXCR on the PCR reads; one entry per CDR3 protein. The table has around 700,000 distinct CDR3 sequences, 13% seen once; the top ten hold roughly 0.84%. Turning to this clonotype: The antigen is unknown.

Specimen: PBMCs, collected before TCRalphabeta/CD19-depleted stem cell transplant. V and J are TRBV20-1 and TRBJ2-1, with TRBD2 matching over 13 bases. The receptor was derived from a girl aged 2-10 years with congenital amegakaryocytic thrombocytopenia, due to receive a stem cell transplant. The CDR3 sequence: CSARGTSGSDNEQFF. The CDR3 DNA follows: TGCAGTGCTAGAGGGACTAGCGGGAGCGACAATGAGCAGTTCTTC.